The 26 T cell receptor beta chains listed next were all sequenced from one sample in a study of persistence of HIV-infected CD4 T cells (dated by TCRdb to 2020 to 2022). The treatment or condition label for this specimen denotes: suppressive antiretroviral therapy. Lysates of CMV-infected fibroblasts at 10 ug/mL were used to stimulate the cells. Memory populations depleted of antigen-responding cells were obtained by sorting nonresponding CD40L-negative CD69-negative CD45RO-high memory CD4+ T cells. The immunoSEQ hsTCRB assay version 4, run in survey mode, was used to sequence TCRbeta repertoires from genomic DNA. In TCRdb, the immuneACCESS table is reduced to in-frame sequences with V and J assigned. These tables do not hold every clone; where another copy was compared, an unresolved V gene accounts for under half, and the others remain unexplained. The table for this sample lists fewer than 35,000 clones; roughly 82% of them were counted only once. About 0.78% of the sample is in the top ten clones.

No antigens are known for them. Sequenced material: CD4+ T cells sorted from PBMCs after approximately 19-hour stimulation, taken from a patient who received antiretroviral therapy. What this sample's cell subset or site label stands for: CD40L-CD69- CD45RO-high memory CD4 T cells not responding to CMV lysate. All receptors derive from an adult man with HIV who was CMV-seropositive.

This clone has a single count. The J gene is TRBJ1-6, the V gene TRBV19; maybe TRBD1 (5 bases). V was trimmed by 6 bases and J by 5 bases, leaving 11 bases between them. CDR1 LNHDA and CDR2 SQIVND come from the germline V gene (reference sequence). The CDR3 spans 14 residues. CDR3 sequence: CASRADRNNSPLHF. The DNA of the CDR3 is TGTGCCAGTAGAGCTGACAGAAATAATTCACCCCTCCACTTT. Filled out from reference TRBV19 and TRBJ1-6, the complete variable domain reads DGGITQSPKYLFRKEGQNVTLSCEQNLNHDAMYWYRQDPGQGLRLIYYSQIVNDFQKGDIAEGYSVSREKKESFPLTVTSAQKNPTAFYLCASRADRNNSPLHFGNGTRLTVT.

The gene calls are TRBV5-5 and TRBJ2-5, with 9 bases identical to TRBD1. The V gene end was trimmed by 3 bases and the J gene end by 7 bases; junction bases not matched to a gene: 10. Germline V lookup: CDR1 SGHKS, CDR2 YYEKEE (reference sequence). The CDR3 totals 15 residues. CDR3 loop: CASSSGTGISGTQYF. The CDR3 DNA is TGTGCCAGCAGCTCCGGGACAGGGATTAGCGGGACCCAGTACTTC.

The chain is built from TRBV30 and TRBJ1-2, with D unclear. Trimming shortened V by 5 bases and J by 4 bases, and 11 bases separated the two germline ends. The CDR3 sequence is 12 residues long. Germline lookup yields CDR1 GTSNPN and CDR2 SVGIG (reference sequence). In nucleotides, the CDR3 is TGTGCCTGGGCGGGGAGCGGCTATGGCTACACCTTC. Encoded protein: CAWAGSGYGYTF.

J is TRBJ1-5 and V is TRBV3-1 (or the pseudogene TRBV3-2), with TRBD1 matching over 9 bases. Germline CDR1 and CDR2: LGHDT and YNNKEL (reference sequence). This CDR3 contains 14 residues. The junction had 12 bases not matched to a gene; V was cut back by 4 bases and J by 14 bases. The CDR3, as DNA: TGTGCCAGCAGCCCCCGAGCACCCCGGGACAGGGAGCATTTT. This codes for CASSPRAPRDREHF.

V and J are TRBV2 and TRBJ2-1; D is undetermined. Germline V gene data show CDR1 as SNHLY and CDR2 as FYNNEI. This CDR3 spans 11 amino acids. Trimming shortened V by 6 bases and J by 3 bases, and 3 bases separated the two germline ends. CDR3 in amino acids: CASRGYNEQFF. The CDR3 DNA reads TGTGCCAGCAGGGGCTACAATGAGCAGTTCTTC.

The chain has TRBV6-2 or TRBV6-3 and TRBJ1-5; no reliable D call. The CDR3 covers 14 residues. V was trimmed by 6 bases and J by 3 bases, leaving 12 bases between them. CDR1 and CDR2 from the germline V gene are MNHEY and SVGEGT. CDR3 loop: CASSPGGSNQPQHF. CDR3 in DNA: TGTGCCAGCAGCCCTGGAGGCTCCAATCAGCCCCAGCATTTT.

The V and J genes are TRBV5-1 and TRBJ2-5; the D gene is possibly TRBD2 (5 bases). CDR1 SGHRS and CDR2 YFSETQ come from the germline V gene. Trimming pared 6 bases from V and 0 bases from J, leaving 6 bases between. The CDR3 consists of 12 residues. The CDR3 loop is CASTGNQETQYF. CDR3 nucleotides: TGCGCCAGCACCGGGAACCAAGAGACCCAGTACTTC.

The chain links TRBV5-4 to TRBJ1-6; D may be TRBD1 (6 bases). CDR1 is SGHNT and CDR2 is YYREEE in the germline V gene (reference sequence). The CDR3 spans 15 residues. Trimming stripped 4 bases from V and 8 bases from J, with 16 bases between. CDR3 in DNA: TGTGCCAGCAGCGGGGGGCGGGAGAGCCATTCACCCCTCCACTTT. It yields the protein CASSGGRESHSPLHF. The entire variable domain, with the rest obtained from reference TRBV5-4 and TRBJ1-6, is as follows: ETGVTQSPTHLIKTRGQQVTLRCSSQSGHNTVSWYQQALGQGPQFIFQYYREEENGRGNFPPRFSGLQFPNYSSELNVNALELDDSALYLCASSGGRESHSPLHFGNGTRLTVT.

This clone was detected once. The chain couples TRBV29-1 to TRBJ2-4, with 7 positions matching TRBD2. The junction had 15 bases not matched to a gene; V was cut back by 4 bases and J by 3 bases. This CDR3 is built from 17 residues. Germline-derived CDR1 and CDR2 are SQVTM and ANQGSEA. The DNA for the CDR3 is TGCAGCGTTGGGCGTGCGGGGGAGGGGTTTGTCAAAAACATTCAGTACTTC. Residues: CSVGRAGEGFVKNIQYF.

V usage is TRBV7-8 and J usage is TRBJ2-5; D is possibly TRBD2 (5 bases). In germline, CDR1 is SGHVS, CDR2 FQNEAQ. CDR3 size: 14 residues. V was clipped by 5 bases and J by 2 bases, with 12 bases between them. CDR3 in DNA: TGTGCCAGCAGCCTAAGACGGACTCAAGAGACCCAGTACTTC. This encodes CASSLRRTQETQYF. The variable domain in full, completed from reference TRBV7-8 and TRBJ2-5, reads GAGVSQSPRYKVAKRGQDVALRCDPISGHVSLFWYQQALGQGPEFLTYFQNEAQLDKSGLPSDRFFAERPEGSVSTLKIQRTQQEDSAVYLCASSLRRTQETQYFGPGTRLLVL.

J is TRBJ1-6 and V is TRBV19; tentatively, D is TRBD1 (5 bases). With 11 bases removed from V and 1 base from J, the gap between germline ends came to 15 bases. CDR1 LNHDA and CDR2 SQIVND come from the germline V gene (reference sequence). The length of the CDR3 is 15 residues. Here the CDR3 reads CAAREGMSYNSPLHF. The CDR3 DNA reads as TGTGCCGCAAGGGAGGGGATGTCCTATAATTCACCCCTCCACTTT.

V gene TRBV6-5 combines with J gene TRBJ1-1; 8 nucleotides align to TRBD1. The CDR3 runs to 14 residues. Germline CDR1 MNHEY, CDR2 SVGAGI. The junction had 5 bases not matched to a gene; V was cut back by 6 bases and J by 2 bases. The CDR3: CASRGDRRNTEAFF. The CDR3 DNA reads as TGTGCCAGCAGAGGGGACAGGAGAAACACTGAAGCTTTCTTT.

This clone turned up a few times. This chain joins TRBV10-3 and TRBJ2-7, with D possibly matching TRBD1 (5 bases). The CDR3 is 15 amino acids. CDR1 ENHRY and CDR2 SYGVKD come from the germline V gene. Trimming cost V 0 bases and J 3 bases, with 12 bases left between them. CDR3 sequence: CAISESGQGNYEQYF. Written as DNA, the CDR3 is TGTGCCATCAGTGAGTCAGGGCAGGGAAACTACGAGCAGTACTTC.

The V call is TRBV6-6, the J call TRBJ2-5; D unresolved. With 0 bases removed from V and 1 base from J, the gap between germline ends came to 6 bases. Per germline, CDR1 MNHNY and CDR2 SVGAGI (reference sequence). The CDR3 runs 14 residues. CDR3 in DNA: TGTGCCAGCAGTTACTCGGGGTTCCAAGAGACCCAGTACTTC. This encodes CASSYSGFQETQYF.

This rearrangement joins TRBV7-2 to TRBJ2-5, with 10 bases aligning to TRBD2. The V gene's germline CDR1 is SGHTA and CDR2 FQGNSA. The CDR3 sequence is 15 residues long. V lost 3 bases and J lost 4; bases outside the gene matches: 5. CDR3 residues: CASSFASGGRETQYF. DNA of the CDR3: TGTGCCAGCAGCTTTGCTAGCGGGGGTCGAGAGACCCAGTACTTC.

The rearrangement uses TRBV27 and TRBJ1-1; D perhaps matches TRBD1 (6 bases). Trimming pared 10 bases from V and 9 bases from J, leaving 18 bases between. Germline CDR1 is MNHEY and CDR2 is SMNVEV (reference sequence). The CDR3 contains 12 residues. The CDR3 nucleotides read TGTGCCACCTTCGACAGGATGGTCCAAGCTTTCTTT. Translating gives CATFDRMVQAFF.

The CDR3 spells CAWSVGSGPSNQPQHF. Written as DNA, the CDR3 is TGTGCCTGGAGTGTGGGCTCCGGCCCAAGCAATCAGCCCCAGCATTTT. This rearrangement joins TRBV30 to TRBJ1-5; D uncertain. The germline gives CDR1 GTSNPN, CDR2 SVGIG (reference sequence). The CDR3 has 16 amino acids. V was trimmed by 0 bases and J by 1 base, leaving 13 bases between them.

This clone was observed a handful of times. CDR3 nucleotides: TGTGCCAGCAGAACTAGACAGCACCTCACTAATGAAAAACTGTTTTTT. Translated, it gives CASRTRQHLTNEKLFF. The chain links TRBV27 to TRBJ1-4, with D possibly being TRBD1 (5 bases). In germline, CDR1 is MNHEY, CDR2 SMNVEV (reference sequence). Trimming pared 6 bases from V and 2 bases from J, leaving 16 bases between. This CDR3 is 16 amino acids long.

With regard to this clone: At one end, the junction sequence differs from germline, possibly due to a read error. V is TRBV7-7 and J is TRBJ2-1, with D tentatively TRBD1 or TRBD2 (5 bases each). Germline CDR1 SSHAT, CDR2 FNYEAQ (reference sequence). This CDR3 is 11 amino acids long. The CDR3 protein is CASSSGTEQFF. CDR3 DNA sequence: TGTGCTAGCAGTTCCGGGACGGAGCAGTTCTTC.

This chain connects TRBV6-1 to TRBJ1-2, with D unclear. Germline assignment: CDR1 MNHNS and CDR2 SASEGT. Trimming shortened V by 2 bases and J by 0 bases, and 7 bases separated the two germline ends. The CDR3 is 14 residues long. The CDR3 loop reads CASSEYRTNYGYTF. The DNA for the CDR3 is TGTGCCAGCAGTGAATACAGAACTAACTATGGCTACACCTTC.

V usage is TRBV6-5 and J usage is TRBJ1-2; 7 bases are shared with TRBD1. Germline loops: CDR1 MNHEY, CDR2 SVGAGI. CDR3 length: 14 amino acids. After removal of 0 bases from V and 6 bases from J, the junction contained 4 bases not matched to a gene. The CDR3 nucleotides are TGTGCCAGCAGTTACTCGCAACAGGGGAATGGCTACACCTTC. Protein: CASSYSQQGNGYTF.

The chain uses TRBV11-3 and TRBJ2-5; 7 nucleotides agree with TRBD1. This CDR3 has 13 amino acids. CDR1 and CDR2 (germline): SGHNT, YENEEA. The junction had 4 bases not matched to a gene; V was cut back by 4 bases and J by 5 bases. CDR3 DNA: TGTGCCAGCAGCTCCGACAGGGAGGAGACCCAGTACTTC. It yields the protein CASSSDREETQYF.

The J gene is TRBJ1-5, the V gene TRBV10-3; D gene unclear. CDR3 size: 13 residues. Trimming took 5 bases from V and 5 from J, leaving 10 bases between them. The germline V gene has CDR1 ENHRY and CDR2 SYGVKD. The DNA for the CDR3 is TGTGCCATCAGTACCGCGGTAGATCAGCCCCAGCATTTT. It is translated as CAISTAVDQPQHF.

The chain's CDR3 is CASAEQGVYEQYF. CDR3 in DNA: TGTGCCAGCGCAGAGCAGGGGGTGTACGAGCAGTACTTC. The chain couples TRBV19 to TRBJ2-7; 7 nucleotides match TRBD1. CDR1 is LNHDA, CDR2 SQIVND, per germline (reference sequence). V shed 9 bases, J shed 4 bases, and the junction held 9 bases outside the gene matches. The CDR3 runs to 13 residues.

This chain connects TRBV7-9 to TRBJ1-2; 10 bases fit TRBD1. The germline CDR1 and CDR2 sequences are SEHNR and FQNEAQ (reference sequence). Trimming cost V 7 bases and J 8 bases; bases outside gene matches: 13. The CDR3 spans 15 residues. The CDR3 DNA reads TGTGCCAGCATCAGCAGCGACAGGGGGCTGGGGGGCTACACCTTC. Translated: CASISSDRGLGGYTF.

The CDR3 sequence: CASSTRGKETQYF. The CDR3 DNA is TGTGCCAGCAGTACGCGCGGGAAAGAGACCCAGTACTTC. V gene TRBV6-5 combines with J gene TRBJ2-5; TRBD2 might be the D (6 bases). The germline V gene encodes CDR1 MNHEY and CDR2 SVGAGI. Trimming took off 5 bases at V and 3 bases at J, with 10 bases between the two ends. This CDR3 region has 13 residues.